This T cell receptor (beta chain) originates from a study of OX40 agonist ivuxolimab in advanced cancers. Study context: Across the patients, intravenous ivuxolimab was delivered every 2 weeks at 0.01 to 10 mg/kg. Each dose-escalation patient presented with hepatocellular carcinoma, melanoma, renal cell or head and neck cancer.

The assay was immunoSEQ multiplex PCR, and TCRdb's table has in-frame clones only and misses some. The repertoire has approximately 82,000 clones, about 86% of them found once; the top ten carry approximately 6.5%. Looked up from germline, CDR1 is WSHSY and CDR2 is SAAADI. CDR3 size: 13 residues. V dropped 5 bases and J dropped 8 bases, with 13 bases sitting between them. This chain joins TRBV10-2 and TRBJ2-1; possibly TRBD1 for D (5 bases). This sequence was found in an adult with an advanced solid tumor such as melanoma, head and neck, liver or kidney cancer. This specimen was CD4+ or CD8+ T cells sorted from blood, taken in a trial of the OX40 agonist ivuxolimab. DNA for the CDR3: TGCGCCAGCAGTTTTGCAGGGCTAGATGAGCAGTTCTTC. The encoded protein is CASSFAGLDEQFF.